This T cell receptor (beta chain) was sequenced for a study of response to subunit inactivated influenza vaccine. General observations from the study: A suggestion made by the authors is that each seasonal influenza vaccination recruits few new T cells.

TCRdb fed the RT-PCR reads into MiXCR, producing one record per CDR3 protein. The sample has about 500,000 distinct CDR3 sequences, 15% to 20% seen once. This clonotype came up a few times. Its antigen remains unidentified. This receptor was identified in a man aged 50 to 69 who received an inactivated influenza vaccine. Sequenced material: CD4+ T cells sorted from PBMCs, taken around 25 months after vaccination.

CDR3 amino acids: CASRQPGRNTEAFF. In DNA form, the CDR3 reads TGTGCCAGCCGACAGCCGGGCCGGAACACTGAAGCTTTCTTT. The genes are TRBV11-2 and TRBJ1-1; D is perhaps TRBD1 (5 bases). The CDR3 length is 14 residues. Germline V CDR1 and CDR2: SGHAT, FQNNGV. The V end lost 8 bases, the J end lost 1 base, and 14 bases lay between the germline ends.